A single sample gave rise to the 27 T cell receptor beta chains below, sequenced in a study of cytomegalovirus exposure and HLA in healthy donors. The PCR ran on 60 Vbeta and 13 Jbeta primers. Assay used: immunoSEQ multiplex PCR; TCRdb lists only in-frame clones, some missing. The repertoire holds roughly 130,000 clones, about 83% seen once, with 1.2% in the top ten. Material: PBMCs. Receptor source: a girl aged 2-10 years in good health and CMV-seronegative.

The chain has TRBV4-2 and TRBJ2-5; 9 positions agree with TRBD2. Germline V gene data show CDR1 as LGHNA and CDR2 as YNFKEQ. The CDR3 consists of 15 residues. With V trimmed by 0 bases and J by 4 bases, 3 bases remained unmatched. CDR3 sequence reads: CASSQEGGRGETQYF. The CDR3, as DNA: TGTGCCAGCAGCCAAGAGGGCGGGAGGGGAGAGACCCAGTACTTC.

The rearrangement links TRBV27 to TRBJ2-7; 7 bases agree with TRBD2. This CDR3 comprises 16 residues. CDR1 and CDR2 (germline): MNHEY, SMNVEV (reference sequence). Trimming at V came to 4 bases and at J to 0 bases, leaving 9 bases not matched to a gene. CDR3 nucleotide sequence: TGTGCCAGCAGTTCCCACCTCAGGACTAGCTCCTACGAGCAGTACTTC. Protein: CASSSHLRTSSYEQYF.

In this sample, this clone turned up a few times. This chain uses TRBV6-1 with TRBJ2-7, with 7 bases aligning to TRBD2. This CDR3 contains 15 residues. Germline-derived CDR1 and CDR2 are MNHNS and SASEGT. V lost 3 bases and J lost 0; bases outside the gene matches: 5. CDR3 in amino acids: CASSEQASGSYEQYF. The CDR3 DNA follows: TGTGCCAGCAGTGAGCAGGCTAGCGGCTCCTACGAGCAGTACTTC.

V usage is TRBV28 and J usage is TRBJ1-1, with D perhaps TRBD1 (5 bases). This CDR3 spans 13 amino acids. Germline lookup yields CDR1 MDHEN and CDR2 SYDVKM. Trimming cost V 4 bases and J 6 bases, with 12 bases left between them. The DNA for the CDR3 is TGTGCCAGCAGTTCCATCAGGGTGCCTGAAGCTTTCTTT. Amino acids: CASSSIRVPEAFF.

This chain links TRBV19 with TRBJ1-2; unclear D gene. Germline CDR1 reads LNHDA; CDR2 reads SQIVND (reference sequence). There are 12 residues in the CDR3. The V gene lost 7 bases and the J gene lost 2 bases, with 8 bases spanning the gap. CDR3 amino acids: CASTVSNYGYTF. DNA for the CDR3: TGTGCCAGTACCGTCTCCAACTATGGCTACACCTTC.

The chain couples TRBV4-3 to TRBJ2-5, with 8 bases aligning to TRBD1. Germline CDR1 LGHNA, CDR2 YSLEER. With 3 bases clipped from V and 0 bases from J, the junction kept 3 bases outside the gene matches. This CDR3 region has 15 residues. In DNA, the CDR3 is TGCGCCAGCAGCCAGCACAGGGGGGACCAAGAGACCCAGTACTTC. Its translation is CASSQHRGDQETQYF.

This rearrangement joins TRBV7-9 to TRBJ1-2; D unclear. Germline values: CDR1 SEHNR, CDR2 FQNEAQ (reference sequence). The CDR3 is made up of 18 amino acids. With 3 bases removed from V and 3 bases from J, the gap between germline ends came to 23 bases. CDR3 in amino acids: CASSFSALSRVLHYGYTF. The CDR3 DNA reads as TGTGCCAGCAGCTTTAGCGCGCTGAGTAGGGTCCTTCACTATGGCTACACCTTC.

The chain couples TRBV7-3 to TRBJ1-1, with D maybe TRBD1 (5 bases). This CDR3 is 15 amino acids long. From germline, CDR1 is SGHTA and CDR2 FQGTGA. V was trimmed by 3 bases and J by 0 bases, leaving 11 bases between them. The CDR3 region has the DNA TGTGCCAGCAGCTTGGAGGGACCCATGAACACTGAAGCTTTCTTT. Protein: CASSLEGPMNTEAFF.

The chain is built from TRBV6-1 and TRBJ1-5, with TRBD1 as a possible D gene (6 bases). CDR3 length: 13 residues. V dropped 1 base and J dropped 9 bases, with 10 bases sitting between them. The germline CDR1 and CDR2 sequences are MNHNS and SASEGT. The CDR3 sequence is CASSEGEGGPQHF. Written as DNA, the CDR3 is TGTGCCAGCAGTGAAGGGGAGGGGGGGCCCCAGCATTTT.

V and J are TRBV5-1 and TRBJ2-1; a weak D match, TRBD2 (6 bases). Germline CDR1 and CDR2: SGHRS and YFSETQ. There are 13 residues in the CDR3. Trimming removed 4 bases from V and 7 bases from J, with 12 bases in between. The CDR3 nucleotides read TGCGCCAGCAGCCTCCGACTAGGAAATGAGCAGTTCTTC. Protein: CASSLRLGNEQFF.

The rearrangement links TRBV30 to TRBJ2-7, with 7 bases aligning to TRBD2. Germline V gene data show CDR1 as GTSNPN and CDR2 as SVGIG (reference sequence). The CDR3 has 11 residues. Unmatched junction bases numbered 0, after V lost 4 bases and J lost 3 bases. In nucleotides, the CDR3 is TGTGCCTGGACTAGCGGCTACGAGCAGTACTTC. This translates into CAWTSGYEQYF. The variable domain in full, completed from reference TRBV30 and TRBJ2-7, reads SQTIHQWPATLVQPVGSPLSLECTVEGTSNPNLYWYRQAAGRGLQLLFYSVGIGQISSEVPQNLSASRPQDRQFILSSKKLLLSDSGFYLCAWTSGYEQYFGPGTRLTVT.

V is TRBV6-5 and J is TRBJ2-1, with 9 bases fitting TRBD2. Looked up from germline, CDR1 is MNHEY and CDR2 is SVGAGI. After removal of 6 bases from V and 4 bases from J, the junction contained 4 bases not matched to a gene. There are 14 residues in the CDR3. CDR3 residues: CASSRTSEYNEQFF. In DNA form, the CDR3 reads TGTGCCAGCAGCAGGACTAGCGAGTACAATGAGCAGTTCTTC.

The V and J genes are TRBV6-1 and TRBJ2-7; TRBD1 aligns across 10 bases. Trimming took 2 bases from V and 10 from J; bases not matched to a gene: 11. The CDR3 sequence is 15 residues long. Germline V gives CDR1 MNHNS, CDR2 SASEGT. The DNA for the CDR3 is TGTGCCAGCAGTGAAAGCGCCGGGACAGGGGTTCATCAGTACTTC. Protein sequence: CASSESAGTGVHQYF.

This clone was picked up a small number of times. Sequence at one end of the junction differs from germline and may be a read error. J is TRBJ2-3 and V is TRBV28; TRBD2 matches at 9 bases. There are 16 residues in the CDR3. CDR1 is MDHEN, CDR2 SYDVKM, per germline. The CDR3 loop is CASSRTRPGLAETQYF. CDR3 sequence (DNA): TGTGCCAGCAGTCGCACCCGCCCGGGACTAGCAGAGACGCAGTATTTT. The complete variable domain, with remaining parts taken from reference TRBV28 and TRBJ2-3, reads DVKVTQSSRYLVKRTGEKVFLECVQDMDHENMFWYRQDPGLGLRLIYFSYDVKMKEKGDIPEGYSVSREKKERFSLILESASTNQTSMYLCASSRTRPGLAETQYFGPGTRLTVL.

The CDR3 DNA is TGTGCCAGCAGCGTAGAGCCCAACACTGAAGCTTTCTTT. The encoded protein is CASSVEPNTEAFF. This chain connects TRBV9 to TRBJ1-1; unclear D gene. This CDR3 region has 13 residues. Per germline, CDR1 SGDLS and CDR2 YYNGEE. V was pared by 0 bases and J by 2 bases, with 5 bases between.

V is TRBV4-2 and J is TRBJ2-1; TRBD1 might be the D (5 bases). This CDR3 contains 13 residues. V shed 3 bases and J shed 12 bases, with 15 bases lying between them. Germline CDR1 is LGHNA and CDR2 is YNFKEQ. The CDR3 DNA is TGTGCCAGCAGCCAGGACACCGCTTTCCTGCAGTTCTTC. Translation: CASSQDTAFLQFF.

This chain joins TRBV5-1 and TRBJ1-1; D gene unclear. The CDR3 is 13 residues long. Between the trimmed V and J ends, which lost 0 bases and 8 bases, there was a span of 11 bases. From germline, CDR1 is SGHRS and CDR2 YFSETQ. CDR3 DNA sequence: TGCGCCAGCAGCTTGGAACGGGTAGCGGAAGCTTTCTTT. It encodes CASSLERVAEAFF.

This chain links TRBV19 with TRBJ1-6, with D perhaps TRBD1 (5 bases). The CDR3 has 15 amino acids. CDR1 LNHDA and CDR2 SQIVND come from the germline V gene (reference sequence). Trimming shortened V by 4 bases and J by 2 bases, and 9 bases separated the two germline ends. DNA for the CDR3: TGTGCCAGTAGTACGGAGACAGCCTATAATTCACCCCTCCACTTT. The encoded protein is CASSTETAYNSPLHF.

The V call is TRBV4-2, the J call TRBJ2-3, with TRBD1 matching 8 bases. Germline V lookup: CDR1 LGHNA, CDR2 YNFKEQ. The V and J ends lost 1 base and 2 bases, in that order; junction bases with no gene match: 8. This CDR3 is 17 amino acids long. In DNA, the CDR3 is TGTGCCAGCAGCCAAGCCAGGGGGCGTCAGATCACAGATACGCAGTATTTT. Its protein is CASSQARGRQITDTQYF.

The chain joins TRBV7-6 to TRBJ2-3, with 8 bases fitting TRBD1. Trimming cost V 5 bases and J 4 bases; bases outside gene matches: 8. Germline assignment: CDR1 SGHVS and CDR2 FNYEAQ. There are 15 residues in the CDR3. The CDR3 loop reads CASSPDRVTPDTQYF. The CDR3 DNA follows: TGTGCCAGCAGCCCGGACAGGGTAACGCCAGATACGCAGTATTTT.

V and J are TRBV16 and TRBJ1-2; TRBD1 might be the D (5 bases). The CDR3 loop spans 16 amino acids. CDR1 and CDR2 from the germline V gene are KGHSY and FQNENV. V was trimmed by 4 bases and J by 5 bases, leaving 20 bases between them. In nucleotides, the CDR3 is TGTGCCAGCAGCCGATCGGGGACTCGGGGGTTATATGGCTACACCTTC. Protein sequence: CASSRSGTRGLYGYTF.

The chain joins TRBV28 to TRBJ2-7; D is ambiguous. V dropped 6 bases and J dropped 2 bases, with 11 bases sitting between them. The CDR3 has 13 amino acids. Germline V gene sequence: CDR1 MDHEN, CDR2 SYDVKM. In DNA, the CDR3 is TGTGCCAGCAGCCCCTCCCCAGCCTACGAGCAGTACTTC. Amino acids: CASSPSPAYEQYF.

This clone occurred once. The chain has TRBV6-1 and TRBJ2-5; tentatively, D is TRBD1 (6 bases). The last part of the DNA fits TRBJ2-7 better; the J call may be wrong. The germline gives CDR1 MNHNS, CDR2 SASEGT. This CDR3 is built from 13 residues. The chain's CDR3 is CASRLDRPYEQYF. The CDR3 DNA reads as TGTGCCAGCAGACTTGACAGGCCCTACGAGCAGTACTTC.

The chain links TRBV27 to TRBJ2-2; TRBD2 matches 7 bases. The CDR3 is 13 residues long. The germline gives CDR1 MNHEY, CDR2 SMNVEV (reference sequence). V trimming: 5 bases; J trimming: 5 bases; junction bases outside the gene matches: 2. The CDR3 DNA reads TGTGCCAGCAGTCGGGGAGGGACCGGGGAGCTGTTTTTT. Translation: CASSRGGTGELFF.

The gene calls are TRBV30 and TRBJ2-1, with 11 bases that match TRBD2. The CDR3 length is 16 residues. V gave up 1 base and J gave up 1 base; unmatched junction bases: 3. CDR1 is GTSNPN and CDR2 is SVGIG in the germline V gene (reference sequence). CDR3 loop: CAWSASGRRSYNEQFF. The CDR3 DNA reads as TGTGCCTGGAGTGCTAGCGGGAGGCGGTCCTACAATGAGCAGTTCTTC.

This clone was seen once. V is TRBV4-2 and J is TRBJ2-5; D is perhaps TRBD2 (6 bases). CDR3 length: 14 amino acids. V lost 0 bases and J 2 bases, leaving 7 bases between the germline ends. Looked up from germline, CDR1 is LGHNA and CDR2 is YNFKEQ. The CDR3 sequence is CASSQDRGQETQYF. CDR3 DNA: TGTGCCAGCAGCCAAGATCGGGGGCAAGAGACCCAGTACTTC.

This clone was observed a single time. The same CDR3 can be traced to other DNA sequences in this sample. The chain combines TRBV7-2 with TRBJ2-3; 7 bases line up with TRBD2. The V and J ends lost 3 bases and 6 bases, in that order; junction bases with no gene match: 0. Germline V gene lookup returns CDR1 SGHTA and CDR2 FQGNSA. The CDR3 contains 12 residues. In DNA form, the CDR3 reads TGTGCCAGCAGCTTTAGCGGGGATACGCAGTATTTT. As protein: CASSFSGDTQYF.